This T cell receptor beta chain emerged from a study of graft-versus-host responses after intestinal transplantation. Study information: All recipients were transplanted with multivisceral, liver-intestinal, or isolated intestinal grafts. Findings and caveats of the study: The study found high graft-versus-host to host-versus-graft clonal ratios in allografts of patients with graft-donor T cell macrochimerism. The recipient marrow held GvH clones, and some of them showed up first in ileum or blood. GvH clone levels peaked in circulation, and this peak was associated with early post-transplant HvG declines.

Concerning this clone: The target antigen is unknown.

V lost 1 base, J lost 5 bases, and 15 bases lay in between. This CDR3 is built from 15 residues. Germline V gene sequence: CDR1 SGHRS, CDR2 YFSETQ. Using immunoSEQ multiplex PCR, the repertoire was profiled, and TCRdb retains in-frame clones only, with some absent. This table has some 96,000 clones, about 93% appearing once. The source material was PBMCs, sampled 450 to 460 days after intestinal transplant. V gene TRBV5-1 combines with J gene TRBJ1-1, with D possibly TRBD1 on 6 matching bases. The TCR comes from a human patient who received an intestinal transplant, so some T cells may come from the graft donor. This CDR3 is CASSLRAGEVTEAFF. The CDR3 region has the DNA TGCGCCAGCAGCTTGAGGGCAGGGGAAGTGACTGAAGCTTTCTTT.